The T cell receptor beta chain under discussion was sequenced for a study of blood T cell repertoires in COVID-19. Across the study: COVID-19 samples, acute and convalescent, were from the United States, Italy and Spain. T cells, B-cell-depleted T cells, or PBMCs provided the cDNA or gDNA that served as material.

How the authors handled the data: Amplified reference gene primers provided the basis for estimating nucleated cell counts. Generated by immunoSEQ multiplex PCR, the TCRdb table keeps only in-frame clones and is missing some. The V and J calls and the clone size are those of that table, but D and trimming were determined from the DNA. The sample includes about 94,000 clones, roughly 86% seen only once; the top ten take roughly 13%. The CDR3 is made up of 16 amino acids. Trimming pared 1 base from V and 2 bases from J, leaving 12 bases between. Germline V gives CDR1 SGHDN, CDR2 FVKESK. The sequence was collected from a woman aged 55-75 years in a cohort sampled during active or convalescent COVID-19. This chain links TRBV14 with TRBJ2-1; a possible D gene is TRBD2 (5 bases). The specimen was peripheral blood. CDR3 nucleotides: TGTGCCAGCAGCCAAGGTCCGGACTCGACCTACAATGAGCAGTTCTTC. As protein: CASSQGPDSTYNEQFF.